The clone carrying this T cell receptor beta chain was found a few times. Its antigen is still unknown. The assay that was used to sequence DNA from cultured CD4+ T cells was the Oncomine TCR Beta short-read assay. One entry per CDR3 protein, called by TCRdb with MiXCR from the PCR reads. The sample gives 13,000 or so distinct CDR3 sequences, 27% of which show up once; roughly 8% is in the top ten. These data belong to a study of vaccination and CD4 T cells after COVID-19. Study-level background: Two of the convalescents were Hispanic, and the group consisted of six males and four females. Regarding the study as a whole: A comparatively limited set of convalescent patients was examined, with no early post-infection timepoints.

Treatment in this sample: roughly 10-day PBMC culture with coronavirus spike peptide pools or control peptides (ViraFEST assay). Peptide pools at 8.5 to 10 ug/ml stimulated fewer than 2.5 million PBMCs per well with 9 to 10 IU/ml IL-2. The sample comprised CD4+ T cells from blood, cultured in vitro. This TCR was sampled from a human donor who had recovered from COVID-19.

CDR3 DNA sequence: TGTGCCAGCAGCCCCGGGGTTGGGATGAACACTGAAGCTTTCTTT. Its protein product is CASSPGVGMNTEAFF. The chain couples TRBV7-9 to TRBJ1-1; D call uncertain. CDR3 length equals 15 residues. The ends were cut back, 5 bases at V and 0 bases at J, with 13 bases in the middle. Germline-derived CDR1 and CDR2 are SEHNR and FQNEAQ (reference sequence).